Detailed here is one T cell receptor (beta chain). This CDR3 has 13 amino acids. Trimming removed 8 bases at V and 7 bases at J, with 17 bases between. CDR1 is SNHLY, CDR2 FYNNEI, per germline. The data derive from a study of blood T cell repertoires in COVID-19. About the research overall: Both acute and convalescent COVID-19 samples were obtained from the United States, Italy and Spain. The analysed material was cDNA or gDNA that came from T cells, B-cell-depleted T cells, or PBMCs.

Source study methods: From reference gene primer amplification, estimates of nucleated cell counts were derived. TCRdb keeps only in-frame clones here, not all; method: immunoSEQ multiplex PCR. D and trimming come from the DNA, and the V and J calls and clone size come from that table. The sample records some 83,000 clones, about nine tenths being singletons. The chain employs TRBV2 and TRBJ1-2; D is unclear. Specimen: peripheral blood. The sequence was obtained from a man at least 80 years old in a cohort sampled during active COVID-19. The DNA for the CDR3 is TGTGCCAGCGGGTCGGGGATAGGCCGTGGCTACACCTTC. Amino acid sequence: CASGSGIGRGYTF.